In its sample, the clone carrying this TCR beta chain is medium-sized. This sample is drawn from a study of tumor-infiltrating lymphocytes in oesophageal squamous cell carcinoma. From the PCR reads, TCRdb called clonotypes with MiXCR, one entry per CDR3 protein. The sample carries just under 20,000 distinct CDR3 sequences, around two fifths recorded once. The sequence was obtained from a male donor with esophageal squamous cell carcinoma. Sequenced: esophageal tumor tissue.

The CDR3: CASSQPGLAGLEQYF. Here the CDR3 DNA reads TGTGCCAGCAGTCAACCGGGACTAGCGGGACTCGAGCAGTACTTC. V gene TRBV6-1 combines with J gene TRBJ2-7; 13 nucleotides line up with TRBD2. Germline CDR1 is MNHNS and CDR2 is SASEGT. The CDR3 consists of 15 residues. J lost 6 bases, V lost 5 bases, and 7 bases had no gene match.